These 21 T cell receptor beta chains originate from one sample sequenced in a study of blood T cells in healthy people across ages. The use of a sample-barcoded 5' primer and a J-beta primer mix characterized a second PCR of about 7 to 12 cycles. TCRdb reprocessed the 5' RACE reads via MiXCR and lists one record per CDR3 protein. The sample contains roughly 1,800,000 distinct CDR3 sequences, around 50% of which appear only once. Sequenced input: blood. These receptors were obtained from a woman aged 40 to 50 in good health.

This clonotype was counted between two and nine times. The chain is built from TRBV27 and TRBJ1-5; D ambiguous. This CDR3 spans 13 amino acids. Trimming pared 6 bases from V and 7 bases from J, leaving 13 bases between. Germline V gene data show CDR1 as MNHEY and CDR2 as SMNVEV (reference sequence). CDR3: CASSPGFGQPQHF. The CDR3 coding sequence is TGTGCCAGCAGCCCCGGTTTCGGCCAGCCCCAGCATTTT.

CDR3 loop: CASRTWGQGDQETQYF. CDR3 nucleotide sequence: TGTGCCAGCAGGACCTGGGGACAGGGGGACCAAGAGACCCAGTACTTC. This sequence joins TRBV28 and TRBJ2-5, with 11 bases aligning to TRBD1. CDR1 and CDR2 (germline): MDHEN, SYDVKM. The trim removed 6 bases at V and 0 bases at J, leaving 6 bases unmatched. The CDR3 is 16 residues long.

V and J are TRBV24-1 and TRBJ2-6; the D call may be TRBD1 or TRBD2 (5 bases each). CDR1 KGHDR and CDR2 SFDVKD come from the germline V gene. CDR3 size: 17 residues. V was cut by 5 bases and J by 0 bases, with 13 bases left in between. CDR3 amino acids: CATSGGDGDSGANVLTF. CDR3 bases: TGTGCCACCAGTGGTGGGGACGGCGACTCTGGGGCCAACGTCCTGACTTTC.

V is TRBV3-1 and J is TRBJ2-5, with D perhaps matching TRBD2 (6 bases). Trimming cost V 1 base and J 11 bases, with 23 bases left between them. The CDR3 is 16 amino acids. The germline gives CDR1 LGHDT, CDR2 YNNKEL (reference sequence). CDR3 coding DNA: TGTGCCAGCAGCCAAGTCCGGGGGATACAACACAATGAGCAGTACTTC. This sequence encodes CASSQVRGIQHNEQYF.

The rearrangement joins TRBV6-5 to TRBJ1-2; 8 bases agree with TRBD1. J was trimmed by 8 bases and V by 0 bases; bases with no gene match: 8. This CDR3 comprises 15 residues. Germline assignment: CDR1 MNHEY and CDR2 SVGAGI. CDR3 protein: CASSYSQGAREGYTF. For the CDR3, the DNA is TGTGCCAGCAGTTACTCGCAGGGGGCAAGGGAAGGCTACACCTTC.

The chain links TRBV20-1 to TRBJ1-5; no definite D call. Germline V gene lookup returns CDR1 DFQATT and CDR2 SNEGSKA (reference sequence). Trimming removed 0 bases at V and 4 bases at J, with 19 bases between. CDR3 length: 17 amino acids. The CDR3 coding sequence is TGCAGTGCTAGAGATCAAGAGGGTTTTTTGGGTAATCAGCCCCAGCATTTT. Protein product: CSARDQEGFLGNQPQHF.

The chain links TRBV25-1 to TRBJ1-4; weak D call: TRBD1 (5 bases). This CDR3 has 15 amino acids. Germline assignment: CDR1 MGHDK and CDR2 SYGVNS. The ends were cut back, 7 bases at V and 7 bases at J, with 19 bases in the middle. The DNA for the CDR3 is TGTGCCAGCACCTCCCCCCAGGGATGGGGTGAAAAACTGTTTTTT. It yields the protein CASTSPQGWGEKLFF.

The V and J genes are TRBV7-2 and TRBJ2-3; D is ambiguous. CDR3 size: 13 residues. With 6 bases removed from V and 4 bases from J, the gap between germline ends came to 11 bases. Germline lookup yields CDR1 SGHTA and CDR2 FQGNSA. The CDR3 DNA sequence: TGTGCCAGCAGGGGGTCGCCACCAGATACGCAGTATTTT. It codes for CASRGSPPDTQYF.

V usage is TRBV28 and J usage is TRBJ2-7; 8 positions agree with TRBD1. The J segment lost 1 base and the V segment lost 3 bases, leaving 8 bases of the junction unmatched. Germline CDR1 and CDR2: MDHEN and SYDVKM. This CDR3 contains 16 residues. CDR3 region: CASSFALRDRSYEQYF. The CDR3 DNA is TGTGCCAGCAGTTTCGCACTCCGGGACAGGTCCTACGAGCAGTACTTC. Based on the CDR3 plus reference TRBV28 and TRBJ2-7, the full variable domain is DVKVTQSSRYLVKRTGEKVFLECVQDMDHENMFWYRQDPGLGLRLIYFSYDVKMKEKGDIPEGYSVSREKKERFSLILESASTNQTSMYLCASSFALRDRSYEQYFGPGTRLTVT.

This clonotype was observed many times. CDR3 DNA: TGTGCCAGCAGTTCCCTGCGGGCGGAAAGCACAGATACGCAGTATTTT. Protein product: CASSSLRAESTDTQYF. V gene TRBV6-2 or TRBV6-3 combines with J gene TRBJ2-3; D perhaps matches TRBD2 (5 bases). This CDR3 has 16 amino acids. CDR1 and CDR2 from the germline V gene are MNHEY and SVGEGT. Between the trimmed V and J ends, which lost 4 bases and 0 bases, there was a span of 14 bases.

The chain recombines TRBV12-3 or TRBV12-4 with TRBJ2-1; D perhaps matches TRBD1 (6 bases). This CDR3 spans 15 amino acids. The ends were cut back, 5 bases at V and 8 bases at J, with 19 bases in the middle. Here the CDR3 DNA reads TGTGCCAGCAGTCCCGTGTGGGGGCAAGGCGATGAGCAGTTCTTC. Its protein is CASSPVWGQGDEQFF.

This clonotype was picked up many times. The genes are TRBV27 and TRBJ2-1; TRBD2 matches 8 bases. Germline CDR1 and CDR2: MNHEY and SMNVEV (reference sequence). This CDR3 comprises 15 residues. Trimming took 5 bases from V and 7 from J; bases not matched to a gene: 10. For the CDR3, the DNA is TGTGCCAGCAGTCAGCCGGGGGGGCCAATAAATGAGCAGTTCTTC. This translates into CASSQPGGPINEQFF.

The rearrangement uses TRBV6-1 and TRBJ2-4; 10 bases are a match to TRBD2. With V trimmed by 3 bases and J by 0 bases, 5 bases remained unmatched. The V gene's germline CDR1 is MNHNS and CDR2 SASEGT. The CDR3 extends over 17 amino acids. The CDR3 here is CASSDALAGVAKNIQYF. The CDR3 DNA reads TGTGCCAGCAGTGATGCTCTAGCGGGGGTAGCCAAAAACATTCAGTACTTC.

This chain joins TRBV11-2 and TRBJ2-5; D possibly matches TRBD1 or TRBD2 (5 bases each). This CDR3 region has 16 residues. Trimming cost V 1 base and J 3 bases, with 15 bases left between them. Germline assignment: CDR1 SGHAT and CDR2 FQNNGV. The CDR3 nucleotides are TGTGCCAGCAGCTTAGGTGTTCGGGACGTCGAAGAGACCCAGTACTTC. Protein product: CASSLGVRDVEETQYF.

The chain couples TRBV24-1 to TRBJ2-4; TRBD1 agrees at 7 bases. The CDR3 consists of 17 residues. The ends lost 3 bases at V and 2 bases at J; junction bases unmatched: 9. Per germline, CDR1 KGHDR and CDR2 SFDVKD. CDR3 protein: CATSDPHRGSPKNIQYF. DNA of the CDR3: TGTGCCACCAGTGATCCCCACAGGGGCTCGCCCAAAAACATTCAGTACTTC.

This clonotype was seen a handful of times. The chain has TRBV4-2 and TRBJ2-7; D may be TRBD1 or TRBD2 (5 bases each). The germline gives CDR1 LGHNA, CDR2 YNFKEQ. The length of the CDR3 is 15 residues. V shed 0 bases and J shed 7 bases, with 16 bases lying between them. The CDR3 is CASSQEGVGAGEQYF. The CDR3 coding sequence is TGTGCCAGCAGCCAAGAGGGAGTAGGGGCTGGGGAGCAGTACTTC.

This chain joins TRBV6-5 and TRBJ2-7; 8 bases align to TRBD2. This CDR3 has 20 residues. The germline V gene has CDR1 MNHEY and CDR2 SVGAGI. The V segment lost 2 bases and the J segment 2 bases; nucleotides outside the gene matches: 20. This chain's CDR3 is CASSYRRVGGVGEKPYEQYF. The CDR3 DNA follows: TGTGCCAGCAGTTACAGAAGGGTCGGGGGGGTGGGTGAGAAGCCCTACGAGCAGTACTTC.

This clonotype was counted only a few times. V usage is TRBV24-1 and J usage is TRBJ2-1; D may be TRBD2 (6 bases). The CDR3 is 15 amino acids. Trimming removed 5 bases from V and 7 bases from J, with 17 bases in between. Germline values: CDR1 KGHDR, CDR2 SFDVKD. This CDR3 reads CATSVPGTGDNEQFF. CDR3 in DNA: TGTGCCACCAGTGTCCCAGGGACGGGAGATAATGAGCAGTTCTTC.

This clonotype was detected only once. The chain couples TRBV11-2 to TRBJ2-3; weak D call: TRBD2 (5 bases). Trimming took 5 bases from V and 3 from J, leaving 18 bases between them. The germline CDR1 and CDR2 sequences are SGHAT and FQNNGV. The CDR3 is 16 amino acids. CDR3 protein: CASSQTSEGSTDTQYF. As DNA, the CDR3 is TGTGCCAGCAGCCAGACGAGCGAGGGAAGTACAGATACGCAGTATTTT. The full variable domain, rest sourced from reference TRBV11-2 and TRBJ2-3, is EAGVAQSPRYKIIEKRQSVAFWCNPISGHATLYWYQQILGQGPKLLIQFQNNGVVDDSQLPKDRFSAERLKGVDSTLKIQPAKLEDSAVYLCASSQTSEGSTDTQYFGPGTRLTVL.

The chain uses TRBV20-1 and TRBJ2-6; D call uncertain. With 7 bases removed from V and 4 bases from J, the gap between germline ends came to 5 bases. The CDR3 loop spans 11 amino acids. Germline CDR1 DFQATT, CDR2 SNEGSKA (reference sequence). The CDR3 nucleotides are TGCAGTGTACCCGGGGCCAACGTCCTGACTTTC. This gives the protein CSVPGANVLTF.

The gene calls are TRBV5-6 and TRBJ2-3, with D maybe TRBD2 (5 bases). The CDR3 consists of 14 residues. V lost 2 bases to trimming and J lost 2 bases, with 9 bases between them. Germline V CDR1 and CDR2: SGHDT, YYEEEE. The CDR3 loop is CASSFRGVTDTQYF. CDR3 nucleotide sequence: TGTGCCAGCAGCTTCCGGGGAGTCACAGATACGCAGTATTTT.